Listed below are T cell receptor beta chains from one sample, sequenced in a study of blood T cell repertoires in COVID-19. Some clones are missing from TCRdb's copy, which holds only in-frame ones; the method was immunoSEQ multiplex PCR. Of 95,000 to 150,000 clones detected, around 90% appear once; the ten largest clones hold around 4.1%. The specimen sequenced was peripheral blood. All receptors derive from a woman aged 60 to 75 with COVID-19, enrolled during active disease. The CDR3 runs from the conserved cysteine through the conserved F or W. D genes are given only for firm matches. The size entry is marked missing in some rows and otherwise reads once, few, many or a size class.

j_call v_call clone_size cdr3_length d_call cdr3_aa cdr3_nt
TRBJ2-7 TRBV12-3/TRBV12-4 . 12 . CASSSYVYEQYF TGTGCCAGCAGCTCGTATGTGTACGAGCAGTACTTC
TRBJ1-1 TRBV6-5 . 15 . CASSYSGGRPDEAFF TGTGCCAGCAGTTACTCCGGCGGTCGACCGGATGAAGCTTTCTTT
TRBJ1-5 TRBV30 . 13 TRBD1 CAWKRQGYQPQHF TGTGCCTGGAAAAGACAGGGGTATCAGCCCCAGCATTTT
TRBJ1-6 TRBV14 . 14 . CASSQHRWGSPLHF TGTGCCAGCAGCCAACACAGGTGGGGTTCACCCCTCCACTTT
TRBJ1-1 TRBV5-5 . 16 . CASSLNRVFLNTEAFF TGTGCCAGCAGCTTAAACAGGGTGTTCTTGAACACTGAAGCTTTCTTT
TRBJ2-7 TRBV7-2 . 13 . CASSLVSSYEQYF TGTGCCAGCAGCTTAGTGAGCTCCTACGAGCAGTACTTC
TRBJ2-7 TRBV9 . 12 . CASSYREGEQYF TGTGCCAGCAGCTACAGGGAAGGGGAGCAGTACTTC
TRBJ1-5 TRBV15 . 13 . CATSRDQVGPQHF TGTGCCACCAGCAGAGATCAGGTTGGGCCCCAGCATTTT
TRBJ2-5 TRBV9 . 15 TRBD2 CASSGRDYQGETQYF TGTGCCAGCAGCGGTCGGGACTACCAAGGGGAGACCCAGTACTTC
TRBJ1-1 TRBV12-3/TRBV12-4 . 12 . CASTGAITEAFF TGTGCCAGCACAGGGGCGATCACTGAAGCTTTCTTT
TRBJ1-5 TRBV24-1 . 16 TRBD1 CATSDSDRGFNQPQHF TGTGCCACCAGTGATTCGGACAGGGGGTTTAATCAGCCCCAGCATTTT
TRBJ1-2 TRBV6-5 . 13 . CASTDWSADGYTF TGTGCCAGCACGGACTGGTCCGCCGATGGCTACACCTTC
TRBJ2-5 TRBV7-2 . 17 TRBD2 CASSLVPPTLAGETQYF TGTGCCAGCAGCTTAGTTCCTCCCACACTAGCGGGGGAGACCCAGTACTTC
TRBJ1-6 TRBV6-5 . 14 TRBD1 CASSRQGKGSPLHF TGTGCCAGCAGTCGACAGGGGAAAGGTTCACCCCTCCACTTT
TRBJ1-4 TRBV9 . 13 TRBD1 CASSLGTAEKLFF TGTGCCAGCAGCCTCGGGACAGCCGAAAAACTGTTTTTT
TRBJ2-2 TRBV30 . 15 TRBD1 CAWSVRTGYTGELFF TGTGCCTGGAGTGTCCGGACAGGGTACACCGGGGAGCTGTTTTTT
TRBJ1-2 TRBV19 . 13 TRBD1 CASATTGTYGYTF TGTGCCAGTGCTACGACAGGGACCTATGGCTACACCTTC
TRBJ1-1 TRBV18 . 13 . CASSPGGNTEAFF TGTGCCAGCTCACCAGGAGGTAACACTGAAGCTTTCTTT
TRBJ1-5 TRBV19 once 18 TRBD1 CASKRSGQGANSNQPQHF TGTGCCAGTAAACGTTCCGGACAGGGGGCAAATAGCAATCAGCCCCAGCATTTT
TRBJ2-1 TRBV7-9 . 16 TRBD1 CASSPPGGTGRNEQFF TGTGCCAGCAGCCCCCCCGGGGGGACAGGGCGGAATGAGCAGTTCTTC
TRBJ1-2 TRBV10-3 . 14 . CAISEFPGLYGYTF TGTGCCATCAGTGAATTCCCGGGTCTCTATGGCTACACCTTC
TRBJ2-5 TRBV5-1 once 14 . CASSLVGVEETQYF TGCGCCAGCAGCTTGGTAGGGGTGGAAGAGACCCAGTACTTC
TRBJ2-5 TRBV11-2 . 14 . CASSLVGGTETQYF TGTGCCAGCAGCTTAGTAGGGGGAACTGAGACCCAGTACTTC
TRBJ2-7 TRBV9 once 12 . CASSVVGYEQYF TGTGCCAGCAGCGTAGTCGGGTACGAGCAGTACTTC
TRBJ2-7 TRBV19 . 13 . CASSITESYEQYF TGTGCCAGTAGTATCACGGAGTCCTACGAGCAGTACTTC
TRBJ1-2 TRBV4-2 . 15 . CASSQDRRANYGYTF TGTGCCAGCAGCCAAGACCGGAGAGCTAACTATGGCTACACCTTC
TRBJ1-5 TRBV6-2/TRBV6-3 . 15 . CASSYSQGLDQPQHF TGTGCCAGCAGTTACAGTCAGGGGTTGGATCAGCCCCAGCATTTT
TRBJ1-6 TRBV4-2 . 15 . CASSQVISGVSPLHF TGTGCCAGCAGCCAAGTAATATCGGGGGTCTCACCCCTCCACTTT
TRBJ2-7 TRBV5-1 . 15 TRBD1 CASSLRTGAVVEQYF TGCGCCAGCAGCTTGAGGACAGGGGCCGTGGTCGAGCAGTACTTC
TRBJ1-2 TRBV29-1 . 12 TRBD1 CSVERDSYGYTF TGCAGCGTTGAAAGGGACAGCTATGGCTACACCTTC
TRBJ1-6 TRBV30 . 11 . CAWSVQDNLHF TGTGCCTGGAGTGTCCAGGACAATCTCCACTTT
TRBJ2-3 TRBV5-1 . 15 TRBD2 CASSVSGGGTDTQYF TGCGCCAGCAGCGTAAGCGGGGGGGGCACAGATACGCAGTATTTT
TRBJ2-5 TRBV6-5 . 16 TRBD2 CASSYPAGTRGETQYF TGTGCCAGCAGTTACCCCGCCGGGACTAGAGGAGAGACCCAGTACTTC
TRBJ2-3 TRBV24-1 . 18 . CATSDQTSGGVAADTQYF TGTGCCACCAGTGATCAAACGTCAGGAGGGGTCGCCGCAGATACGCAGTATTTT
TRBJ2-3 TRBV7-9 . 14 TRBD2 CASSYSGGTDTQYF TGTGCCAGCAGCTATAGCGGGGGGACAGATACGCAGTATTTT
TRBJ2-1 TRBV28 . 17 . CASSPKGVGPLEGEQFF TGTGCCAGCAGCCCTAAGGGGGTGGGCCCCCTAGAAGGTGAGCAGTTCTTC
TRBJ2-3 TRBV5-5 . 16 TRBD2 CASSLLRRGGTDTQYF TGTGCCAGCAGCTTGTTGCGGCGGGGGGGCACAGATACGCAGTATTTT
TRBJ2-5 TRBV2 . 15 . CASREVGNREETQYF TGTGCCAGCCGAGAGGTCGGGAACAGGGAAGAGACCCAGTACTTC
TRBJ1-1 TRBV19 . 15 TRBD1 CASWGADRENTEAFF TGTGCCAGTTGGGGGGCGGACAGGGAGAACACTGAAGCTTTCTTT
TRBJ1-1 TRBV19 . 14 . CASTPGTKNTEAFF TGTGCCAGTACCCCCGGGACTAAGAACACTGAAGCTTTCTTT
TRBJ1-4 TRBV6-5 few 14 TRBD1 CASRPGTGSEKLFF TGTGCCAGCAGACCTGGGACAGGGAGCGAAAAACTGTTTTTT
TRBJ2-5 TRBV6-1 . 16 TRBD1 CASSDLGQGEKKTQYF TGTGCCAGCAGTGACCTCGGACAGGGCGAAAAGAAGACCCAGTACTTC
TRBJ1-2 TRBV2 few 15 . CASSDSGPPNYGYTF TGTGCCAGCAGTGACTCTGGGCCCCCTAACTATGGCTACACCTTC
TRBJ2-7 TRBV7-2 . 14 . CASSSRAGSYEQYF TGTGCCAGCAGCTCCCGCGCTGGCTCCTACGAGCAGTACTTC
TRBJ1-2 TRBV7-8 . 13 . CASSFRGDYGYTF TGTGCCAGCAGCTTCAGGGGAGACTATGGCTACACCTTC
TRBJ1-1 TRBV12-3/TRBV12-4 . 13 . CASRITQGAEAFF TGTGCCAGCAGGATCACACAGGGAGCTGAAGCTTTCTTT